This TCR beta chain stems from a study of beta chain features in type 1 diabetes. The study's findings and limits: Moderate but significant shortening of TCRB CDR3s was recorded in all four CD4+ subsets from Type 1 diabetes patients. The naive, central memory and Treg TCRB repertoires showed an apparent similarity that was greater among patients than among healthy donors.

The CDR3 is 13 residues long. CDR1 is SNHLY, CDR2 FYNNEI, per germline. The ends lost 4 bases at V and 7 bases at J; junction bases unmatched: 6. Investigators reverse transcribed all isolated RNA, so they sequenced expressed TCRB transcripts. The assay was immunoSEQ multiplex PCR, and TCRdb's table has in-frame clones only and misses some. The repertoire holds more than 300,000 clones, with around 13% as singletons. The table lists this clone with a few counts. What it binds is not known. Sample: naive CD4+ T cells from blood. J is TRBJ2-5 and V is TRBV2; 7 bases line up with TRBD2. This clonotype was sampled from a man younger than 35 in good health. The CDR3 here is CASSVAGVGTQYF. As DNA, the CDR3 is TGTGCCAGCAGTGTTGCGGGGGTCGGGACCCAGTACTTC.